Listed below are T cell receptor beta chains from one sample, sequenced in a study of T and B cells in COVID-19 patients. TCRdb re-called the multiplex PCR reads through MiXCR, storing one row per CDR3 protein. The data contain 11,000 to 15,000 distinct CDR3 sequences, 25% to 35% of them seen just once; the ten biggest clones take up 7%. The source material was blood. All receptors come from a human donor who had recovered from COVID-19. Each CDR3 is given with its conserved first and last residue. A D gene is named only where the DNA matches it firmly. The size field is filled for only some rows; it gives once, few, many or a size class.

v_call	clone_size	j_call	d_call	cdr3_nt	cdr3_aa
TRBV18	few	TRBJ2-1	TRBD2	TGTGCCAGCTCATTGGGACTAGCGGTTCTTACACCCTACAATGAGCAGTTCTTC	CASSLGLAVLTPYNEQFF
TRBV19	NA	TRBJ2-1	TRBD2	TGTGCCAGTAGTATAGGTAGGGAGACTAGCGGCAATGAGCAGTTCTTC	CASSIGRETSGNEQFF
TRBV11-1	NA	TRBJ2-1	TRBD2	TGTGCCAGCAGCCACAAGCCGGCAGGGGAAGAAGAGCTAGCGGGGGAAATGAATGAGCAGTTCTTC	CASSHKPAGEEELAGEMNEQFF
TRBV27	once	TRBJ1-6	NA	TGTGCCAGCAGCAACTCTCGCCCGCCAAATTCTCGGAGCTCCTATAATTCACCCCTCCACTTT	CASSNSRPPNSRSSYNSPLHF
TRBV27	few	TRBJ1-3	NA	TGTGCCAGCAGTTTACAGGCGACCTCTGGAAACACCATATATTTT	CASSLQATSGNTIYF
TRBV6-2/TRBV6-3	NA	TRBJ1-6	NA	TGTGCCACCACAGGGATACTTAATTCACCCCTCCACTTT	CATTGILNSPLHF
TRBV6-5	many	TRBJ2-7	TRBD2	TGTGCCAGCAGTCCGAGCGGGAGCTCCTACGAGCAGTACTTC	CASSPSGSSYEQYF
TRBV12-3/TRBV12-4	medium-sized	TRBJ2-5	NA	TGTGCCAGCAGTCAAACAGGGAGGGATTGGGAGACCCAGTACTTC	CASSQTGRDWETQYF
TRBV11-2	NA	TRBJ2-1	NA	TGTGCCAGCAGACCCGCCGGGCCTGTTAACTACAATGAGCAGTTCTTC	CASRPAGPVNYNEQFF
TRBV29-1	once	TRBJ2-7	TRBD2	TGCAGCCCCAGGGCGGGGGGACCCTACGAGCAGTACTTC	CSPRAGGPYEQYF
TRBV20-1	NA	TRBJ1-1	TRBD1	TGCAGTGCCCTACCCGAGGGCAGGGGGAACTTGGCTTTCTTT	CSALPEGRGNLAFF
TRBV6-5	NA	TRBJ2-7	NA	TGTGCCAGCAGCTTTTCCTTGAGGCTGAGCTCCTACGAGCAGTACTTC	CASSFSLRLSSYEQYF
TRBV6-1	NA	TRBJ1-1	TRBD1	TGTGCCAGCAGCCACGGGACAGGGGTAGGGAACACTGAAGCTTTCTTT	CASSHGTGVGNTEAFF
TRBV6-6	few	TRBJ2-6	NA	TGTGCCAGCAGTTACGTTGGGGGGCGGGGATCTGGGGCCAACGTCCTGACTTTC	CASSYVGGRGSGANVLTF
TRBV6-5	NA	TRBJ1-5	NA	TGTGTCAGCGGGGGTGGTCAGCCCCAGCATTTT	CVSGGGQPQHF
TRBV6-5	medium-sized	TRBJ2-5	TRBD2	TGTGCCAGCAGCCCGGGGGGGACTAGCACCGAGACCCAGTACTTC	CASSPGGTSTETQYF
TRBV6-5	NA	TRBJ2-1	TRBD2	TGTGCCAGCAGTCCTAGCGGGGGGAATGAGCAGTTCTTC	CASSPSGGNEQFF
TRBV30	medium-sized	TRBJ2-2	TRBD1	TGTGCCTGGAGTGCAACAGGGGTCGGGGAGCTGTTTTTT	CAWSATGVGELFF
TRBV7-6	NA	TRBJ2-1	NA	TGTGCCAGCAGCTCGGACGGGCGGGACACCAATGAGCAGTTCTTC	CASSSDGRDTNEQFF
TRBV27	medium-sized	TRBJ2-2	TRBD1	TGTGCCAGCAGTTCCTTGACAGGGGCCAACACCGGGGAGCTGTTTTTT	CASSSLTGANTGELFF
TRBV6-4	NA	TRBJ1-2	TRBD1	TGTGCCAGCAGAGCCGGACAGGGGGACGGCTATGGCTACACCTTC	CASRAGQGDGYGYTF
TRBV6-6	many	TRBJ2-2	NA	TGTGCCAGCAAGTGGGGAACGGGAACCGGGGAGCTGTTTTTT	CASKWGTGTGELFF
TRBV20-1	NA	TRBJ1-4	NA	TGCAGTGCTAGAGTATGGACGGATTCTAATGAAAAACTGTTTTTT	CSARVWTDSNEKLFF
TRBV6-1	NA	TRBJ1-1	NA	TGTGCCAGCAGGGGGGTCGGAAACACTGAAGCTTTCTTT	CASRGVGNTEAFF
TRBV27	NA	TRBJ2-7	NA	TGTGCCAGCGGCCCGGGGGGCACCTACGAGCAGTACTTC	CASGPGGTYEQYF
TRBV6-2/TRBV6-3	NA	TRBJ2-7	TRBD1	TGTGCCAGCACTACAGGGGCAGCCTTGTACGAGCAGTACTTC	CASTTGAALYEQYF
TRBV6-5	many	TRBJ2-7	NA	TGTGCCGCGAGTCCCCGGGGGCTAGTCGAGCAGTACTTC	CAASPRGLVEQYF
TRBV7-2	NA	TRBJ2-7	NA	TGTGCCAGCAGCCCAGGGTCATGGGACCGGCAGTACTTC	CASSPGSWDRQYF
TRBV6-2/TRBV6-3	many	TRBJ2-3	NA	TGTGCCAGCAGTTACCCTCTAGCGTCTAGCACAGATACGCAGTATTTT	CASSYPLASSTDTQYF
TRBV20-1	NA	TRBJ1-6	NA	TGCAGTGCTAGAGATGGACTCAATACTCATAATTCACCCCTCCACTTT	CSARDGLNTHNSPLHF
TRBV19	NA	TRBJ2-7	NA	TGTGCCAGTCGTCCGGTCGAGACAACCTCCTACGAGCAGTACTTC	CASRPVETTSYEQYF
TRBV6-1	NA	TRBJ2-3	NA	TGTGCCAGCAGTGAATTTGAACGGCGACAGAGGGGTTTCACAGATACGCAGTATTTT	CASSEFERRQRGFTDTQYF
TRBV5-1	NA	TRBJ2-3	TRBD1	TGCGCCAGCAGCTCTGGACAGGGGGCCACAGATACGCAGTATTTT	CASSSGQGATDTQYF
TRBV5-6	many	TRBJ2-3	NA	TGTGCCAGCAGCTTGGCCCTCCTTAATACGCAGTATTTT	CASSLALLNTQYF
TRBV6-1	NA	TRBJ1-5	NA	TGTGCCAGCAGTGACTGGAGGGCATGCAATCAGCCCCAGCATTTT	CASSDWRACNQPQHF
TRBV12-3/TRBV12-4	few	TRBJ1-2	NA	TGTGCCAGCAGTCCCACAGGGACCAACTATGGCTACACCTTC	CASSPTGTNYGYTF
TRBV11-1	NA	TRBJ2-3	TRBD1	TGTGCCAGCAGCCCCCCGTCCCCGGGACAGGTTGCAGATACGCAGTATTTT	CASSPPSPGQVADTQYF
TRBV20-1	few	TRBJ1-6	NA	TGCAGTGCTAGAGATCAGTCAAGCTCCTATAATTCACCCCTCCACTTT	CSARDQSSSYNSPLHF
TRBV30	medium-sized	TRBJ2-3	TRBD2	TGTGCCTGGAGTTTTAGCGGGGGGGCAGATACGCAGTATTTT	CAWSFSGGADTQYF
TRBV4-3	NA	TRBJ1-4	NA	TGCGCCAGCAGCCAAGATGGGGTCGAGGTGCTTGGTGAAAAACTGTTTTTT	CASSQDGVEVLGEKLFF
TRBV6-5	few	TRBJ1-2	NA	TGTGCCAGCAGTTACTCGATTGACGGGGTTGGCGATGGCTACACCTTC	CASSYSIDGVGDGYTF
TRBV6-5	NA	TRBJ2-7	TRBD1	TGTGCCAGCCTTGAGCGGACAGGGAGGTACGAGCAGTACTTC	CASLERTGRYEQYF
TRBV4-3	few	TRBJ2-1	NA	TGCGCCAGCAGCCAAGAGCATTCCGAGCAGTTCTTC	CASSQEHSEQFF
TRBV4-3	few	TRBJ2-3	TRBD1	TGCGCCAGCAGCCGAAACACCCAGGGGGCGGTTGCAGATACGCAGTATTTT	CASSRNTQGAVADTQYF
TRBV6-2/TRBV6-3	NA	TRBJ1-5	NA	TGTGCCAGCAGGAGAGAGAAAGGCGATCAGCCCCAGCATTTT	CASRREKGDQPQHF
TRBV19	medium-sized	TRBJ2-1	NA	TGTGCCAGTAAGTCACCCAATGAGCAGTTCTTC	CASKSPNEQFF
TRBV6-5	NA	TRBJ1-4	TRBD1	TGTGCCAGCAGTCTCTCGACAGGGACTAATGAAAAACTGTTTTTT	CASSLSTGTNEKLFF
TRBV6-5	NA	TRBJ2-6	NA	TGTGCCAGCAGAACAGTCGCGGGGGCCAACGTCCTGACTTTC	CASRTVAGANVLTF
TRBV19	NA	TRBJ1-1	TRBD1	TGTGCCAGTAGTATAGACCTAAGGGGGCCTACTGAAGCTTTCTTT	CASSIDLRGPTEAFF
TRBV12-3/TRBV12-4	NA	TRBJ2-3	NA	TGTGCCAGCAGTTTAGGGGGGGCGAGGGCTACGCAGTATTTT	CASSLGGARATQYF
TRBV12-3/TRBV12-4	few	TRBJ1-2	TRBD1	TGTGCCAGCAGTTTAGTGGGGACAGGGACGGGCTACACCTTC	CASSLVGTGTGYTF
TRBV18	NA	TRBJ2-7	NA	TGTGCCAGCTCACCACGATCAGGTAACGAGCAGTACTTC	CASSPRSGNEQYF